The clone carrying this T cell receptor (beta chain) showed up many times. No antigen is known for it. This specimen comes from a study of T cell repertoires in cytomegalovirus infection. Study background: The public TCR beta signatures pointed to both CMV infection and matching HLA type. Study outcomes and limitations: Cumulative public TCR beta family frequency identified carriers of CMV plus the relevant HLA. Clonotypes of TCR beta that were HLA-C-restricted and CMV-specific dominated the ex vivo response.

TCRdb recomputed calls from the reads with MiXCR, one row per CDR3 protein. The sample yields almost 550,000 distinct CDR3 sequences, about 17% seen once. The source of this sequence is a human donor in good health (CMV status not recorded). Some clones in this sample may be carry-over from other donors' samples. The specimen was CD8+ T cells from PBMCs.

CDR3 sequence: CASSLVGSRPEGGGGYYEQYF. In DNA, the CDR3 is TGTGCCAGCAGCTTAGTGGGCAGTCGGCCTGAGGGGGGTGGCGGATACTACGAGCAGTACTTC. The V gene is TRBV7-9, the J gene TRBJ2-7; D assignment may be TRBD1 or TRBD2 (6 bases each). Germline values: CDR1 SEHNR, CDR2 FQNEAQ (reference sequence). This CDR3 comprises 21 residues. V was cut by 1 base and J by 3 bases, with 31 bases left in between. Supplemented by reference TRBV7-9 and TRBJ2-7, the full variable domain reads DTGVSQNPRHKITKRGQNVTFRCDPISEHNRLYWYRQTLGQGPEFLTYFQNEAQLEKSRLLSDRFSAERPKGSFSTLEIQRTEQGDSAMYLCASSLVGSRPEGGGGYYEQYFGPGTRLTVT.